This T cell receptor (beta chain) was observed in a study of shared clonotypes between healthy human individuals. All participating donors were Caucasian adults from Nashville, Tennessee. In the CD4+ fraction, cells were divided into CD45RA+ naive and CD45RA-negative memory subsets. This clone was picked up one time. Profiled with immunoSEQ multiplex PCR; TCRdb holds only in-frame clones, not every one. The data contain approximately 2,000,000 clones, about nine tenths of them singletons. CDR1 and CDR2 (germline): SNHLY, FYNNEI. Trimming cost V 8 bases and J 8 bases; bases outside gene matches: 10. CDR3 size: 13 residues.

The V call is TRBV2, the J call TRBJ2-3; 7 positions match TRBD2. The material sequenced was naive CD4+ T cells from PBMCs. Regarding subset: CD45RA+ positively selected. This clonotype was sampled from a man aged 18-30 years in good health. Some clones in this sample may be carry-over from other donors' samples. The CDR3 loop reads CASSGVTGGTQYF. CDR3 DNA sequence: TGTGCCAGCTCGGGGGTAACGGGGGGTACGCAGTATTTT.